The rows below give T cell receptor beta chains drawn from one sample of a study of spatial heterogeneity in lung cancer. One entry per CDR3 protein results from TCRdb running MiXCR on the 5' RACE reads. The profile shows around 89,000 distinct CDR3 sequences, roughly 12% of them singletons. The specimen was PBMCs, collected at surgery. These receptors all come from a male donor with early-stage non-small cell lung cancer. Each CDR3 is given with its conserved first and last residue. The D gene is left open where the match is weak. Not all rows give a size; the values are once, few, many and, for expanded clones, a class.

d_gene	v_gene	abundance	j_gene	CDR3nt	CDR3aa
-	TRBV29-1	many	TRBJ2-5	TGCAGCGTTGAACCTGGGGAAGGGGAGACCCAGTACTTC	CSVEPGEGETQYF
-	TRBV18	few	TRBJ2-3	TGTGCCAGCTCACCCGGGCACCTCCCCACAGATACGCAGTATTTT	CASSPGHLPTDTQYF
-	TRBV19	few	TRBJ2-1	TGTGCCAGTAGTATAGGACCGCTAGAGAACAATGAGCAGTTCTTC	CASSIGPLENNEQFF
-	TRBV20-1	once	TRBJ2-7	TGCAGTGCTTCCGACGGGACCTACGAGCAGTACTTC	CSASDGTYEQYF
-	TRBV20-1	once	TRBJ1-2	TGCAGTGCTAGAGTACGAGATTCCGGCTATGGCTACACCTTC	CSARVRDSGYGYTF
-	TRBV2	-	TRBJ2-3	TGTGCCAGCCGACCCAGGGGGAGGAGCACAGATACGCAGTATTTT	CASRPRGRSTDTQYF
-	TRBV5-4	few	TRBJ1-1	TGTGCCAGCACCAAAGGAGGGGGACTGGACACTGAAGCTTTCTTT	CASTKGGGLDTEAFF
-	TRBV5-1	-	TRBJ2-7	TGCGCCAGCAGCTTGGAGGCGGTCAGCTCCTACGAGCAGTACTTC	CASSLEAVSSYEQYF
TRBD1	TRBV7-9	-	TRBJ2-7	TGTGTCAGCAGCTTAAACAGGGGGCGCGAGCAGTACTTC	CVSSLNRGREQYF
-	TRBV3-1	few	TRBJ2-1	TGTGCCAGCAGCCAGTCGGGGGGCCGTAACAATGAGCAGTTCTTC	CASSQSGGRNNEQFF
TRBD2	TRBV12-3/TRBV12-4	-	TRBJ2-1	TGTGCCAGCAGTTTAGCGCTAACGGCGGGGGTCAATGAGCAGTTCTTC	CASSLALTAGVNEQFF
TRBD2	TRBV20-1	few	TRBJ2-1	TGCAGTACTAGCGGGAGGCGCAATGAGCAGTTCTTC	CSTSGRRNEQFF
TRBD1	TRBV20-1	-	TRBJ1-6	TGCAGTGCTAGAGATATTAAGGGACAGGGGTCCTATAATTCACCCCTCCACTTT	CSARDIKGQGSYNSPLHF
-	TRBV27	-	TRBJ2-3	TGTGCCAGCCGGCGTTCCCCGAGCACAGATACGCAGTATTTT	CASRRSPSTDTQYF
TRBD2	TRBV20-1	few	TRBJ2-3	TGCAGTGCTAGAGTGCGGGGGGATACGCAGTATTTT	CSARVRGDTQYF
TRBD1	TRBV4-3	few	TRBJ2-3	TGCGCCAGCAGCAGAAACGGACAGGGCGGCACAGATACGCAGTATTTT	CASSRNGQGGTDTQYF
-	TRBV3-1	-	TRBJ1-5	TGTGCCAGCAGCAAGACAGTGAATCAGCCCCAGCATTTT	CASSKTVNQPQHF
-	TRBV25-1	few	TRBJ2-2	TGTGCCAGCAGTGAATTATCGGGAGCCCGGGAGCTGTTTTTT	CASSELSGARELFF
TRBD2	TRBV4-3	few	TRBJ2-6	TGCGCCAGCAGCCAAGATCTTCTTGGGGGGGAACCCTCTGGGGCCAACGTCCTGACTTTC	CASSQDLLGGEPSGANVLTF
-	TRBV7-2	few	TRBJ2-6	TGTGCCAGCAGCTTTCCTAGCACCTCTGGGGCCAACGTCCTGACTTTC	CASSFPSTSGANVLTF
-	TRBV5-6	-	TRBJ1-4	TGTGCCAGCAGCTTGGACCGGGAAAAACTGTTTTTT	CASSLDREKLFF
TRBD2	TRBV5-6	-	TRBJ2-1	TGTGCCAGCAGCTCCAGCGGGAGTGGTTATGAGCAGTTCTTC	CASSSSGSGYEQFF
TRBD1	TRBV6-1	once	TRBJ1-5	TGTGCCAGCAGTGTAAGGACAGGGGTCGCTTTGGGCAATCAGCCCCAGCATTTT	CASSVRTGVALGNQPQHF
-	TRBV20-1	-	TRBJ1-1	TGCAGTGCCACTGACAGTAGCATGAACACTGAAGCTTTCTTT	CSATDSSMNTEAFF
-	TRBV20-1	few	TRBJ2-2	TGCAGTGCTCGTGAAGCGAACACCGGGGAGCTGTTTTTT	CSAREANTGELFF
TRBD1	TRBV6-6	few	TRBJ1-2	TGTGCCAGCCCCCCACCCCCGGGACAGGGCTATGGCTACACCTTC	CASPPPPGQGYGYTF
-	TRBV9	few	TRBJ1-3	TGTGCCAGCAGCGTATGGGCAGCACCTTCTGGAAACACCATATATTTT	CASSVWAAPSGNTIYF
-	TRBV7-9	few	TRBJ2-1	TGTGCCAGCAGCTCACAGGGTCCCTCCTACAATGAGCAGTTCTTC	CASSSQGPSYNEQFF
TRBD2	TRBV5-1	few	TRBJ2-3	TGCGCCAGTTATGCGGGGGGCCTTGGAGATACGCAGTATTTT	CASYAGGLGDTQYF
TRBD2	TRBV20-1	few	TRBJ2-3	TGCAGTGCTAGAGGAGGGACTAGCATCGGCCGCCGGGGAACAGATACGCAGTATTTT	CSARGGTSIGRRGTDTQYF
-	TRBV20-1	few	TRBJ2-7	TGCAGTGCTAGAGTCTCGGGGCGCGAGCAGTACTTC	CSARVSGREQYF
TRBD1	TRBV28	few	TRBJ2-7	TGTGCCAGCAGACTGTCAGGGGGCGAGCGCTACGAGCAGTACTTC	CASRLSGGERYEQYF
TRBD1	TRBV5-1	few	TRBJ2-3	TGCGCCAGCAGTTTCGGACAGGGGAGTTCGGATACGCAGTATTTT	CASSFGQGSSDTQYF